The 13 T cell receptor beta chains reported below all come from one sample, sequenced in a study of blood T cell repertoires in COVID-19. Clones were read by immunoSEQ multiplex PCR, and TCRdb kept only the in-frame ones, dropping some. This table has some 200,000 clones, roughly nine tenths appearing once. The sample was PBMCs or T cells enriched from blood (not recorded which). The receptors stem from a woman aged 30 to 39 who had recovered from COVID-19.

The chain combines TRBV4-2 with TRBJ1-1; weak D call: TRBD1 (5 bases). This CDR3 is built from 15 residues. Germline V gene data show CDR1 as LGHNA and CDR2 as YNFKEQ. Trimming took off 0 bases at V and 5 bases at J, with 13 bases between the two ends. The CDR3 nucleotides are TGTGCCAGCAGCCAAGAAGGGGCAGGGAGGACTGAAGCTTTCTTT. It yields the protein CASSQEGAGRTEAFF.

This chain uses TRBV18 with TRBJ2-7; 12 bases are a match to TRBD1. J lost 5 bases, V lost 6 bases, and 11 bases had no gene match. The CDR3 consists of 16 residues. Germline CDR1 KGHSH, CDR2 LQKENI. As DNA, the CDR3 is TGTGCCAGCTCCCTACTCCCGGGACAGGGGGCCGACGAGCAGTACTTC. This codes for CASSLLPGQGADEQYF.

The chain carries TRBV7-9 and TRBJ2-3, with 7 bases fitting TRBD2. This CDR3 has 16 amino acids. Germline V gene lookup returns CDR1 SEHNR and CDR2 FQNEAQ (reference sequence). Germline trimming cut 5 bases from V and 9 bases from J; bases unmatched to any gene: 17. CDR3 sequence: CASSPTSIGTTGTQYF. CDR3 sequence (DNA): TGTGCCAGCAGCCCCACTAGCATAGGGACTACGGGAACGCAGTATTTT. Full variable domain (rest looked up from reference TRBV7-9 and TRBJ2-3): DTGVSQNPRHKITKRGQNVTFRCDPISEHNRLYWYRQTLGQGPEFLTYFQNEAQLEKSRLLSDRFSAERPKGSFSTLEIQRTEQGDSAMYLCASSPTSIGTTGTQYFGPGTRLTVL.

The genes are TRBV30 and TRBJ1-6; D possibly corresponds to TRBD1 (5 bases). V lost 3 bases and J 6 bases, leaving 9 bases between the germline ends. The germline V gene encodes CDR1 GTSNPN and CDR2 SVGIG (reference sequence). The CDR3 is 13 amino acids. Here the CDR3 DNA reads TGTGCCTGGAGCGGGCAGGGTAATTCACCCCTCCACTTT. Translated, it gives CAWSGQGNSPLHF.

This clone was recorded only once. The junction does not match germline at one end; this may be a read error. The CDR3 DNA sequence: TGTGCCAGCAGTTTCTCCGGGTCCCCGGGGGTCTTC. Its protein is CASSFSGSPGVF. The chain uses TRBV6-2 or TRBV6-3 and TRBJ2-1; TRBD2 is a possible D gene (6 bases). The CDR3 has 12 amino acids. CDR1 and CDR2 (germline): MNHEY, SVGEGT.

This chain's CDR3 is CASSQGSVGTRAFF. CDR3 DNA: TGCGCCAGCAGCCAAGGCAGTGTAGGGACAAGGGCTTTCTTT. V is TRBV4-3 and J is TRBJ1-1; a weak D match, TRBD1 (6 bases). Looked up from germline, CDR1 is LGHNA and CDR2 is YSLEER. This CDR3 has 14 residues. Trimming cost V 1 base and J 11 bases, with 17 bases left between them.

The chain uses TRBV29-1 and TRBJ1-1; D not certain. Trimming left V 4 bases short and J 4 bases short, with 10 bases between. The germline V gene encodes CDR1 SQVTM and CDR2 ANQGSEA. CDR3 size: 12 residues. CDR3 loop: CSVGLVGTEAFF. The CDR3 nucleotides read TGCAGCGTTGGCTTAGTTGGCACTGAAGCTTTCTTT.

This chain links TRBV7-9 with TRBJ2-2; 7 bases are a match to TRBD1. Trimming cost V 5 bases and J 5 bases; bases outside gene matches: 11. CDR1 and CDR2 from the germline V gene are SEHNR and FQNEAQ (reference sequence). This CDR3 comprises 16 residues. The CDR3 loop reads CASSPAGTVLTGELFF. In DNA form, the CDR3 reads TGTGCCAGCAGCCCTGCCGGGACAGTACTGACCGGGGAGCTGTTTTTT.

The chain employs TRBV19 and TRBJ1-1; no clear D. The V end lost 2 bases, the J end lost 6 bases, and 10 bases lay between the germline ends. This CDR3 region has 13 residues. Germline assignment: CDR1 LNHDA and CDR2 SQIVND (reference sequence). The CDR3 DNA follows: TGTGCCAGTAGTATAAAGCTTAGAGCTGAAGCTTTCTTT. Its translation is CASSIKLRAEAFF. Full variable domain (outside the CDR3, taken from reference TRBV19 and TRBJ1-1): DGGITQSPKYLFRKEGQNVTLSCEQNLNHDAMYWYRQDPGQGLRLIYYSQIVNDFQKGDIAEGYSVSREKKESFPLTVTSAQKNPTAFYLCASSIKLRAEAFFGQGTRLTVV.

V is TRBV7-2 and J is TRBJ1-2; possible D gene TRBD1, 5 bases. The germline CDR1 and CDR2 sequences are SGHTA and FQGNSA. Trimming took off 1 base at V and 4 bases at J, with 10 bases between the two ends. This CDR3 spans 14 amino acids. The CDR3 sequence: CASSLELGVYGYTF. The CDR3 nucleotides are TGTGCCAGCAGCTTAGAGCTAGGGGTCTATGGCTACACCTTC. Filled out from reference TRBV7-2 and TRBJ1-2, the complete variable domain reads GAGVSQSPSNKVTEKGKDVELRCDPISGHTALYWYRQSLGQGLEFLIYFQGNSAPDKSGLPSDRFSAERTGGSVSTLTIQRTQQEDSAVYLCASSLELGVYGYTFGSGTRLTVV.

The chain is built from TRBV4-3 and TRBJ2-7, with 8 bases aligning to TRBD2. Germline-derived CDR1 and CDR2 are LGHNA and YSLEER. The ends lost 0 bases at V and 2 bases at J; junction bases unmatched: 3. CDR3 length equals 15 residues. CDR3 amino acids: CASSQDRGGPYEQYF. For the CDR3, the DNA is TGCGCCAGCAGCCAAGATCGGGGGGGCCCCTACGAGCAGTACTTC.

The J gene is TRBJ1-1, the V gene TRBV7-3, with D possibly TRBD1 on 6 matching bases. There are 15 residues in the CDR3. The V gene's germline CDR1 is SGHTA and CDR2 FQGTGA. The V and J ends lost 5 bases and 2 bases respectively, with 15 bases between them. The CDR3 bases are TGTGCCAGCAGCCGTGGCGGGGGGACAAACACTGAAGCTTTCTTT. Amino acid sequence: CASSRGGGTNTEAFF.

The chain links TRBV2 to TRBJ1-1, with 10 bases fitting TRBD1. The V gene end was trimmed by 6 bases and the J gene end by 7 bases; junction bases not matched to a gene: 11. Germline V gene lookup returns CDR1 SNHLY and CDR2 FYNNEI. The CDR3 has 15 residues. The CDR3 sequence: CASRDPGTGEVEAFF. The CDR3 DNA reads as TGTGCCAGCAGGGACCCCGGGACAGGGGAGGTTGAAGCTTTCTTT. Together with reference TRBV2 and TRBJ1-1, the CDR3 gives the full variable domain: EPEVTQTPSHQVTQMGQEVILRCVPISNHLYFYWYRQILGQKVEFLVSFYNNEISEKSEIFDDQFSVERPDGSNFTLKIRSTKLEDSAMYFCASRDPGTGEVEAFFGQGTRLTVV.